This TCR beta chain was recovered during a study of OX40 agonist ivuxolimab in advanced cancers. Study-wide context: The mean age was approximately 60 years, ranging from roughly 23 to 79, with 65% to 85% of participants male. One patient with hepatocellular carcinoma and two with cutaneous melanoma, three in all, had partial responses.

Comments on this clone: The antigen is unknown.

Germline values: CDR1 SNHLY, CDR2 FYNNEI. The CDR3 extends over 12 amino acids. V shed 8 bases and J shed 2 bases, with 9 bases lying between them. Method: immunoSEQ multiplex PCR; TCRdb's copy keeps in-frame clones and lacks some. The sample has about 38,000 clones, 82% seen once. Notes on the study in general: Determination of antigen specificity was not performed for the expanded peripheral T cells.

This receptor was identified in an adult with an advanced solid tumor such as melanoma, head and neck, liver or kidney cancer. This chain joins TRBV2 and TRBJ1-2, with D unresolved. This specimen was CD4+ or CD8+ T cells sorted from blood, taken in a trial of the OX40 agonist ivuxolimab. CDR3 sequence reads: CASAGLNYGYTF. DNA of the CDR3: TGTGCCAGCGCCGGGCTGAACTATGGCTACACCTTC.